Sequencing of this T cell receptor beta chain was carried out in a study of Graves' ophthalmopathy and Graves' hyperthyroidism (dated by TCRdb to about 2018). In terms of the full investigation: Peripheral blood samples were taken at the time of initial diagnosis, before any treatment was given. The independent validation cohort included about 19 hyperthyroidism patients plus 17 patients who later progressed from hyperthyroidism to ophthalmopathy. The 75 to 100 discovery patients were divided at random into training and test sets in a 7:3 ratio. Following sample collection, hyperthyroidism patients were given methimazole at a starting dose of 30 mg daily, and ophthalmopathy patients were given high-dose intravenous methylprednisolone. In total, over 130 blood samples were TCR-sequenced: 43 ophthalmopathy, some 75 hyperthyroidism and roughly 17 hyperthyroidism-to-ophthalmopathy patients. To explore V-J signatures that distinguish ophthalmopathy from hyperthyroidism, a discovery set of under 110 patients was enrolled, made up of 43 with ophthalmopathy and 55 to 65 with stable hyperthyroidism. The study used signatures of the TCR beta repertoire to tell Graves' ophthalmopathy apart from Graves' hyperthyroidism and to predict which patients would progress to ophthalmopathy. In about six hyperthyroidism patients, the T-cell repertoires found in thyroid tissue were compared with those found in blood.

Taken from cysteine to phenylalanine, the CDR3 has 14 residues. Of all the DNA, just the CDR3 is kept, 42 bases in frame from base 1. The junction carries 9 bases between V and J, which are trimmed by 4 bases and 0 bases respectively. For repertoire sequencing, TCR beta CDR3 regions were amplified from RNA transcripts. The first round was an RT-PCR using HTBI primers with the Qiagen OneStep RT-PCR kit, and this first round was followed by a second-round multiplex PCR, then size selection and purification. The libraries underwent paired-end sequencing with 100 bp reads on an Illumina HiSeq2000. On the authors' methods: SOAPnuke was used to process the reads, removing any read that contained adapters or uncalled bases, had a mean Phred below 15, or lacked an exact match to the constant primer or identifier. High-quality paired reads were merged with COPE v1.2.5. Unique nucleotide sequences were defined as clonotypes and aligned to IMGT TRB V, D and J references using MiTCR v1.1. Analysis was restricted to V-J combinations with a frequency above 0.0001, which covered just over 98% of repertoires. For each V-J combination, a TCR clonal expansion and chaos score was defined as the ratio of F50 clonal expansion to chaos observed in the TCRdist matrix. Welch's t-statistics and random forest were used to narrow the features down to around 12 V-J combinations, which were then fed into a naive Bayes classifier. The Morisita-Horn index was used to measure how similar the thyroid and blood repertoires were. TCRdb handled the public reads itself, with Q25 trimming in fastp and clone calling in MiXCR, and kept productive beta chains. Identical CDR3 proteins give one entry, which carries the most common genes and DNA. The V and J calls, along with clone size, are taken from TCRdb and not from the paper's own processing. Counted in this sample were about 400,000 distinct CDR3 sequences; roughly 20% of them appeared once. The ten largest account for around 3.2% of the sample.

On the study overall, not on this receptor specifically: In validation, the model predicted ophthalmopathy progression with more than 55% sensitivity and roughly 72% specificity; 12 predicted patients were CT-confirmed with GO in a median of approximately 6.5 months. No statistical method was used to predetermine the sample size, and group allocation was not hidden from the investigators. Among expanded thyroid clonotypes with frequency above 0.001, most also showed up in blood, which suggests that blood repertoires may reflect the thyroid immune response. Ophthalmopathy was separated from stable hyperthyroidism by the 13-signature model with around 88% sensitivity and around 81% specificity in cross-validation and with 80%/75% in the test set.

A patient counted as having stable hyperthyroidism if there was no progression to ophthalmopathy within 18 months of follow-up. Patients with hyperthyroidism were aged 18 to 65 years, had been newly diagnosed, and had a disease duration of less than 2 months. Patients with other autoimmune diseases, uncontrolled infections, pregnancy or lactation were excluded. Clinical symptoms, serum thyroxine, TRAb, thyroid ultrasound and orbital computed tomography were used for diagnosis. PBMCs were isolated from about 9.1 ml of fresh peripheral blood by Ficoll-Paque density gradient centrifugation. Trizol reagent was used to extract the total RNA, and its quality was then checked on an Agilent 2100 Bioanalyzer. This clonotype was seen repeatedly, ten times or more. Its antigen is still unknown. Within one base of it there is no much larger clone, and no base qualities were kept.

The clonotype comes from a woman under 30 with stable Graves' hyperthyroidism. Donor details come from another sample of the same person, matched by shared clones. Sequencing was performed on peripheral blood. The V and J segments used are TRBV12-3 or TRBV12-4 and TRBJ1-1; there is no confident call for the D gene. The CDR3 reads as follows: CASSYYPLNTEAFF. The nucleotide sequence reads as follows: TGTGCCAGCAGTTATTACCCCCTGAACACTGAAGCTTTCTTT.